This T cell receptor (beta chain) was retrieved from a study of T cell responses to AZD1222 COVID-19 vaccine. The study, taken as a whole, reports: Among spike-specific TCRs, nearly half reportedly target unmutated variant regions. White British donors predominated, females outnumbered males, and clonal diversity was possibly underestimated. Seropositive at baseline were only a handful of AZD1222 recipients.

This table comes from immunoSEQ multiplex PCR, and its TCRdb copy is limited to in-frame clones, with some not included. The data show 200,000 or so clones, approximately 91% seen once. The V and J ends lost 3 bases and 4 bases respectively, with 13 bases between them. Per the germline V gene, CDR1 is SGDLS and CDR2 is YYNGEE. The CDR3 is 14 amino acids. With regard to this clone: Antigen specificity is unknown.

The source of this sequence is an adult in good health. This chain uses TRBV9 with TRBJ1-2, with unresolved D. The specimen comprised peripheral blood, sampled on day 0 of AZD1222 vaccination. The CDR3 loop reads CASSGLQAGYGYTF. CDR3 sequence (DNA): TGTGCCAGCAGCGGCCTTCAAGCCGGCTATGGCTACACCTTC.